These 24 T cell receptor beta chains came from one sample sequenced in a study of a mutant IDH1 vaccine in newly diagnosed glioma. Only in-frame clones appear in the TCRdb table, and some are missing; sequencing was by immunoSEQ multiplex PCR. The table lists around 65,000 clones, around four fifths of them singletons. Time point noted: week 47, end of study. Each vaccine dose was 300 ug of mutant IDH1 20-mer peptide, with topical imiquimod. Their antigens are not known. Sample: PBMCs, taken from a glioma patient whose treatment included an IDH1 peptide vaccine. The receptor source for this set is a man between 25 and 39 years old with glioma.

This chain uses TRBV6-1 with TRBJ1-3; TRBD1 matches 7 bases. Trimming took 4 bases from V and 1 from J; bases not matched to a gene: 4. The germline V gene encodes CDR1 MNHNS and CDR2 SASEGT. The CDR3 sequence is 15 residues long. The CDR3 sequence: CASSGPGGSGNTIYF. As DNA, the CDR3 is TGTGCCAGCAGTGGACCAGGGGGATCTGGAAACACCATATATTTT.

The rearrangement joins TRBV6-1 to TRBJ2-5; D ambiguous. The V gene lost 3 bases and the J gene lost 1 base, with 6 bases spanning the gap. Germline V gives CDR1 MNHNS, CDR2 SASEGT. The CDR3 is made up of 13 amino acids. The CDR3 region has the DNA TGTGCCAGCAGTGATAGGGTCCAAGAGACCCAGTACTTC. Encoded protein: CASSDRVQETQYF.

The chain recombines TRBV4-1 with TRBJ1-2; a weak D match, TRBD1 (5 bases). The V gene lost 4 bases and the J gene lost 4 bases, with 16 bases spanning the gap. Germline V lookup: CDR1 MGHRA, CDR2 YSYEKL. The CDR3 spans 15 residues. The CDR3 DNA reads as TGCGCCAGCAGCCTTACGGGGGAAGGTATCTATGGCTACACCTTC. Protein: CASSLTGEGIYGYTF.

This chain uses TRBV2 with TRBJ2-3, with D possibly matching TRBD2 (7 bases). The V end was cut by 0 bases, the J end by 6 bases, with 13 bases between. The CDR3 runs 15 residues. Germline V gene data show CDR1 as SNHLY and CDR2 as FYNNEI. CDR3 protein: CASSEARGARDTQYF. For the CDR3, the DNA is TGTGCCAGCAGTGAAGCTCGGGGGGCTAGGGATACGCAGTATTTT.

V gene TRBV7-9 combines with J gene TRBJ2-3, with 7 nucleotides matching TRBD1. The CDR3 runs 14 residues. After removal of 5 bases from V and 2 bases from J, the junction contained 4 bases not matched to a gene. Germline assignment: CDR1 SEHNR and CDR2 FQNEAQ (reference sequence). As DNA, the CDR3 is TGTGCCAGCAGCAGACAGGGAAACACAGATACGCAGTATTTT. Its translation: CASSRQGNTDTQYF.

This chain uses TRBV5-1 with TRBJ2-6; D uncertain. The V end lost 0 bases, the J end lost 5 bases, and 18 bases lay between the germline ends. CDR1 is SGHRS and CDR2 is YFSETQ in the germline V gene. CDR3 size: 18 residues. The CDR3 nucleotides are TGCGCCAGCAGCTTGGGGGTCCGGACCGTCCAAAGGGCCAACGTCCTGACTTTC. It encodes CASSLGVRTVQRANVLTF.

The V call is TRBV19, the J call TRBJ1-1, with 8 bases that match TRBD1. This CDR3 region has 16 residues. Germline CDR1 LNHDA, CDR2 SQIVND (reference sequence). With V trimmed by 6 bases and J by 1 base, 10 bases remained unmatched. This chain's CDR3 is CASRKTGAIKNTEAFF. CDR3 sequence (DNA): TGTGCCAGTAGGAAGACAGGGGCCATTAAGAACACTGAAGCTTTCTTT.

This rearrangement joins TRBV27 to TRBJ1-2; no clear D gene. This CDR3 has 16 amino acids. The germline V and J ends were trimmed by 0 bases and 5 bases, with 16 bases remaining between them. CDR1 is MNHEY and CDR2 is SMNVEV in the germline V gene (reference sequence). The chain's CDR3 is CASSLSISQSRYGYTF. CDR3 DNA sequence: TGTGCCAGCAGTTTATCGATTTCGCAGAGTCGGTATGGCTACACCTTC.

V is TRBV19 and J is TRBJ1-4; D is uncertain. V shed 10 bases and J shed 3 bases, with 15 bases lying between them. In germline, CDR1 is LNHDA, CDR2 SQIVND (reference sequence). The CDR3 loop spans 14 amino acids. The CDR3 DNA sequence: TGTGCCACCAGCCAGGAGGGAGCTAATGAAAAACTGTTTTTT. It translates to CATSQEGANEKLFF.

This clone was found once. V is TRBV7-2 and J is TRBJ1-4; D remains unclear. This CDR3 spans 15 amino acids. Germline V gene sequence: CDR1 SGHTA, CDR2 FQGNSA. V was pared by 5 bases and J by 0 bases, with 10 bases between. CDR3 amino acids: CASSKRPSTNEKLFF. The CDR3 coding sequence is TGTGCCAGCAGCAAACGGCCCTCAACTAATGAAAAACTGTTTTTT.

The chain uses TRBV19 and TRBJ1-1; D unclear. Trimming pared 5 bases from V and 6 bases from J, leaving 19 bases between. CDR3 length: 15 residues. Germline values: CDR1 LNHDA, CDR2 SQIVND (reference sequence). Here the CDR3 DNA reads TGTGCCAGTAGTTCAATGTTGGGAGTGCCAGCTGAAGCTTTCTTT. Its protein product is CASSSMLGVPAEAFF.

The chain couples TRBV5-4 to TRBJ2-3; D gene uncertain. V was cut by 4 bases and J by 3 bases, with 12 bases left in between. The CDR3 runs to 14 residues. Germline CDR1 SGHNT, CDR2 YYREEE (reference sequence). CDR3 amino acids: CASSPQKYTDTQYF. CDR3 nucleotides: TGTGCCAGCAGCCCACAAAAATATACAGATACGCAGTATTTT.

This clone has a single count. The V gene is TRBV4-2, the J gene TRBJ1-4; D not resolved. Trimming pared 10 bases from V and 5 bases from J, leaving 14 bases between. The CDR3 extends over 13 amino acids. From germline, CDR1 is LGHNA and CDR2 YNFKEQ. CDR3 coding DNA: TGTGCCACCGCGTCCAGGCCAAATGAAAAACTGTTTTTT. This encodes CATASRPNEKLFF.

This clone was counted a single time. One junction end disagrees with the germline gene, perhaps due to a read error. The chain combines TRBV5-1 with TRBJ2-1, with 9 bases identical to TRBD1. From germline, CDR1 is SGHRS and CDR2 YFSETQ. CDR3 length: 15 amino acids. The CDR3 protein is CASSLDRGYYNEQFF. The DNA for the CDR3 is TGCGCCAGCAGTTTGGACAGGGGATACTACAATGAGCAGTTCTTC.

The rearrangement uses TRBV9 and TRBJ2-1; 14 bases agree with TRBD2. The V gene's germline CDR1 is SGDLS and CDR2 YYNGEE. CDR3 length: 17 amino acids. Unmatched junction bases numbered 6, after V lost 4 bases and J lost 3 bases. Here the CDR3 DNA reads TGTGCCAGCAGCCTGACTAGCGGGGGGGCCTTCTACAATGAGCAGTTCTTC. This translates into CASSLTSGGAFYNEQFF.

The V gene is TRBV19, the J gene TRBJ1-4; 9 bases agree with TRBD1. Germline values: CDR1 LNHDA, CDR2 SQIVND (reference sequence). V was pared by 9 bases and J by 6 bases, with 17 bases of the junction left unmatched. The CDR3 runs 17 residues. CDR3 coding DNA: TGTGCCAGCGAAAGCCCCGGCAGAACAGGGGGCCATGAAAAACTGTTTTTT. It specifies CASESPGRTGGHEKLFF.

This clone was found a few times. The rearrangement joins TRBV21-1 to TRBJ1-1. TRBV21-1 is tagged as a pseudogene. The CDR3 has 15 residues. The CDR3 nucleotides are TGTGCCAGCAGCAAAGGCGGGGGGCGGAACACTGAAGCTTTCTTT. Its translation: CASSKGGGRNTEAFF.

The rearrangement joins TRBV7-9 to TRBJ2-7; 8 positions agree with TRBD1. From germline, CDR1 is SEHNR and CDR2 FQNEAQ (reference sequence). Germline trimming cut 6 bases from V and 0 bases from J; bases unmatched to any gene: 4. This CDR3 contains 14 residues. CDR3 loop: CASRSGTGSYEQYF. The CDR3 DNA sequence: TGTGCCAGCAGATCCGGGACAGGCTCCTACGAGCAGTACTTC.

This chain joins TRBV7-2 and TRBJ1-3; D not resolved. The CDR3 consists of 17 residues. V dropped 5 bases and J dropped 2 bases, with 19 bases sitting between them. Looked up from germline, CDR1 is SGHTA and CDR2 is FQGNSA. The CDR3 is CASSPRDRFPPGNTIYF. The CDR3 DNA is TGTGCCAGCAGCCCTCGTGACCGTTTCCCCCCTGGAAACACCATATATTTT.

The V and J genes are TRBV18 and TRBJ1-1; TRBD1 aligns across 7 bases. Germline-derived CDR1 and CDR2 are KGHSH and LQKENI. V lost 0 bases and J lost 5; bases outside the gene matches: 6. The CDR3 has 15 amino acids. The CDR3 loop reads CASSPPAGGNTEAFF. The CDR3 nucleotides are TGTGCCAGCTCACCACCGGCAGGGGGAAATACTGAAGCTTTCTTT.

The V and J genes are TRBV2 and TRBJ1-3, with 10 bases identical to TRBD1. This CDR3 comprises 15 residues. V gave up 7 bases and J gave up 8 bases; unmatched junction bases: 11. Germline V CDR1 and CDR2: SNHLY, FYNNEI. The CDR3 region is CASKTRGQGLDTIYF. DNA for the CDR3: TGTGCCAGCAAGACCCGGGGACAGGGGTTGGACACCATATATTTT.

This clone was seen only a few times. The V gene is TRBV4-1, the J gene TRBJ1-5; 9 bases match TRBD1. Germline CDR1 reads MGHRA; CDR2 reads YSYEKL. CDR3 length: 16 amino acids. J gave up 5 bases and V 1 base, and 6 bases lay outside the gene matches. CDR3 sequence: CASSQGLTGGDQPQHF. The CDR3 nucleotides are TGCGCCAGCAGCCAAGGGTTAACAGGGGGCGATCAGCCCCAGCATTTT.

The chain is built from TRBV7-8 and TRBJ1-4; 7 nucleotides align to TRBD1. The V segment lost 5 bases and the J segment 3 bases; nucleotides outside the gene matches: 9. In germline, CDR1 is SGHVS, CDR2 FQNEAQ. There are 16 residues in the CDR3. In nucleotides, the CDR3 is TGTGCCAGCAGCCTAAACCAGGGGGAAGCTAATGAAAAACTGTTTTTT. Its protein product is CASSLNQGEANEKLFF.

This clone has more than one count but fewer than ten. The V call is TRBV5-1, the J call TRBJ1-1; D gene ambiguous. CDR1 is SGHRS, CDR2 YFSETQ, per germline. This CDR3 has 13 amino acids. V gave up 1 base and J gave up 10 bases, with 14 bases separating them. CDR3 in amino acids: CASSLRSDTPAFF. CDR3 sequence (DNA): TGCGCCAGCAGCTTGCGTTCTGATACGCCAGCTTTCTTT. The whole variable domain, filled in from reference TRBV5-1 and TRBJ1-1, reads KAGVTQTPRYLIKTRGQQVTLSCSPISGHRSVSWYQQTPGQGLQFLFEYFSETQRNKGNFPGRFSGRQFSNSRSEMNVSTLELGDSALYLCASSLRSDTPAFFGQGTRLTVV.